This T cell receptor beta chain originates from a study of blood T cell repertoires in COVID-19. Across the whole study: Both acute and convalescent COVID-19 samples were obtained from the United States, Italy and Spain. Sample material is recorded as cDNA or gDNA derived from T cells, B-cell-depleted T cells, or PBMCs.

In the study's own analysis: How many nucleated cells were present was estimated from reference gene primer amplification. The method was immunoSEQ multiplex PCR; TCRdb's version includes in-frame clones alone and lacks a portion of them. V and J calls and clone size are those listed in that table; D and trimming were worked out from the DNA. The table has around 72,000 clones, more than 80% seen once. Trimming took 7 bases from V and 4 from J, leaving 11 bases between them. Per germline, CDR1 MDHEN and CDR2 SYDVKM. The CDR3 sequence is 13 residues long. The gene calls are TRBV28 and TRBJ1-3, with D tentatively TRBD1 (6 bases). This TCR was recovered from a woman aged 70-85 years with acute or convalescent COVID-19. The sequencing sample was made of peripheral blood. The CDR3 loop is CASITGGGNTIYF. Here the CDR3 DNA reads TGTGCCAGCATCACGGGGGGCGGAAACACCATATATTTT.